This is a list of T cell receptor beta chains from one sample in a study of cytomegalovirus exposure and HLA in healthy donors. Produced via immunoSEQ multiplex PCR; TCRdb's table is partial and in-frame only. The repertoire consists of nearly 65,000 clones, with 73% occurring once and the leading ten covering 5.4%. Material for sequencing was PBMCs. These receptors were collected from a man aged 50 to 60 in good health and CMV-seronegative. Both conserved end residues are part of each CDR3. Fields, in order: CDR3 protein, CDR3 DNA, J gene, V gene, clone size, D gene. A D gene is named only where the DNA matches it firmly. Size is omitted from some rows. Given values are once, few, many or a class for expanded clones.

CASSLGQGRSPLHF,TGTGCCAGCAGCCTGGGACAGGGTCGATCACCCCTCCACTTT,TRBJ1-6,TRBV7-2,few,TRBD1
CASSPGSGGADEQYF,TGTGCCAGCAGCCCAGGAAGCGGGGGGGCTGACGAGCAGTACTTC,TRBJ2-7,TRBV4-2,.,TRBD2
CSSSAPGTGNTEAFF,TGTTCCAGCAGCGCCCCCGGGACAGGGAACACTGAAGCTTTCTTT,TRBJ1-1,TRBV7-9,.,TRBD1
CASSRTDYGYTF,TGTGCCAGCAGCCGGACAGACTATGGCTACACCTTC,TRBJ1-2,TRBV5-4,.,.
CASRQTGDGNTIYF,TGTGCCAGCAGGCAAACAGGAGACGGAAACACCATATATTTT,TRBJ1-3,TRBV7-6,.,.
CASSWRDRYNSPLHF,TGTGCCAGCAGCTGGAGAGACCGGTATAATTCACCCCTCCACTTT,TRBJ1-6,TRBV5-6,.,.
CASSLGQGSNTGELFF,TGCGCCAGCAGCTTGGGACAGGGGTCGAACACCGGGGAGCTGTTTTTT,TRBJ2-2,TRBV5-1,once,TRBD1
CASSGEQGSTQYF,TGTGCCAGTAGTGGAGAGCAGGGGTCGACGCAGTATTTT,TRBJ2-3,TRBV19,.,.
CASSFLGGTEFYGYTF,TGTGCCAGCAGCTTCCTAGGGGGGACAGAGTTCTATGGCTACACCTTC,TRBJ1-2,TRBV7-3,once,TRBD1
CASSLATSGGPRTDTQYF,TGTGCCAGCAGCTTAGCGACTAGCGGGGGGCCTCGCACAGATACGCAGTATTTT,TRBJ2-3,TRBV11-2,once,TRBD2
CSVGGALNTEAFF,TGCAGCGTTGGGGGCGCTTTGAACACTGAAGCTTTCTTT,TRBJ1-1,TRBV29-1,.,.
CASSQLAGNTGELFF,TGTGCCAGCAGTCAACTAGCGGGGAACACCGGGGAGCTGTTTTTT,TRBJ2-2,TRBV6-4,.,TRBD2
CASSSSQGTETQYF,TGTGCTAGCAGCAGTAGTCAGGGGACGGAGACCCAGTACTTC,TRBJ2-5,TRBV7-7,.,.
CASSSAGAEAFF,TGTGCCAGCTCATCGGCAGGGGCTGAAGCTTTCTTT,TRBJ1-1,TRBV18,.,.
CASSAGGYGYTF,TGTGCCAGCAGTGCAGGGGGGTATGGCTACACCTTC,TRBJ1-2,TRBV6-4,.,TRBD1
CASSEGETQYF,TGCGCCAGCTCCGAGGGCGAGACCCAGTACTTC,TRBJ2-5,TRBV4-1,few,.
CASSPPTSGGPDTQYF,TGCGCCAGCAGCCCCCCGACTAGCGGGGGTCCAGATACGCAGTATTTT,TRBJ2-3,TRBV4-1,.,TRBD2
CASRSYTNTDTQYF,TGTGCCAGCAGGTCATACACCAACACAGATACGCAGTATTTT,TRBJ2-3,TRBV27,.,.